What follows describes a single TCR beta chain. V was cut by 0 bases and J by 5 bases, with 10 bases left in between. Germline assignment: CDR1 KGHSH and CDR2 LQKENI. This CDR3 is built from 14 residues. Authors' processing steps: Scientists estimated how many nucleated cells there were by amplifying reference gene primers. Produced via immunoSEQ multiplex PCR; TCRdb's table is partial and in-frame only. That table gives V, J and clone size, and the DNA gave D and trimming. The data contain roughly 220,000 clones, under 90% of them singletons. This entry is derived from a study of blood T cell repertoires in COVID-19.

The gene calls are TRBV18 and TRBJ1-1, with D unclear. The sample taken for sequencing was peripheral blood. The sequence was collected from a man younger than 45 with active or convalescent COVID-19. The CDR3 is CASSPPAGWTEAFF. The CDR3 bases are TGTGCCAGCTCACCACCGGCAGGCTGGACTGAAGCTTTCTTT.